Below, one T cell receptor beta chain is given with its context. This sample was included in a study of shared T cell receptors in the human thymus. TCRdb's copy holds only in-frame clones and misses some; the assay was immunoSEQ multiplex PCR. The sample holds hundreds of thousands of clones, more than 75% seen once. Trimming pared 4 bases from V and 1 base from J, leaving 10 bases between. Germline CDR1 reads LGHNT; CDR2 reads FRNRAP. The CDR3 extends over 15 amino acids. The data also belong to a second study, concerning human thymus T cells. That report adds: The source of the thymus tissue was resections taken during corrective heart surgery. Highly overlapping thymic repertoires in unrelated individuals were reported by related research.

The specimen sequenced was thymocytes. The clonotype comes from a boy under three years old with a congenital heart defect. The chain recombines TRBV12-5 with TRBJ1-4; D may be TRBD1 (5 bases). CDR3 DNA sequence: TGTGCTAGTGGTTCCCGGGACTTAACTAATGAAAAACTGTTTTTT. Protein sequence: CASGSRDLTNEKLFF. The full variable domain, in which reference TRBV12-5 and TRBJ1-4 provide the parts outside the CDR3, is DARVTQTPRHKVTEMGQEVTMRCQPILGHNTVFWYRQTMMQGLELLAYFRNRAPLDDSGMPKDRFSAEMPDATLATLKIQPSEPRDSAVYFCASGSRDLTNEKLFFGSGTQLSVL.